This TCR beta chain was documented in a study of T-cell reconstitution after alpha-beta-depleted transplantation in children. For TCRbeta, the library was prepared with unique molecular identifiers. One entry per CDR3 protein, called by TCRdb with MiXCR from the PCR reads. The repertoire holds 300,000 to 350,000 distinct CDR3 sequences, with about 17% as singletons. General observations from the study: After transplant, high TCRbeta diversity at day 60 in some patients arose from surviving recipient T cells and thymic progenitors. Several hundred expanded graft clones reportedly were the source of alpha-beta T cells about two months after transplant. Diversity and T-cell counts at one year after transplant derived mostly from new T cells.

This clonotype was observed at least ten times. Its antigen is not identified. CDR1 is DFQATT, CDR2 SNEGSKA, per germline (reference sequence). Trimming at V came to 1 base and at J to 5 bases, leaving 6 bases not matched to a gene. The CDR3 extends over 14 amino acids. The receptor's source is a male patient aged 2 to 10 who had a stem cell transplant for acute lymphoblastic leukemia, so the T cells may come from the graft donor. This chain uses TRBV20-1 with TRBJ2-5, with 8 bases identical to TRBD1. Here the sequenced sample was PBMCs, mostly from graft donor cells, taken 360 days after TCRalphabeta/CD19-depleted stem cell transplant. CDR3 coding DNA: TGCAGTGCTAGAGCAGGACAGGGTACGGAGACCCAGTACTTC. Protein sequence: CSARAGQGTETQYF.